The next 24 T cell receptor beta chains were all read from a single sample in a study of blood T cell repertoires in COVID-19. Using immunoSEQ multiplex PCR, the repertoire was profiled, and TCRdb retains in-frame clones only, with some absent. The data hold roughly 140,000 clones, with around four fifths observed a single time. The sequenced material came from PBMCs or T cells enriched from blood (not recorded which). The receptors originated from a man aged 50 or older who had recovered from COVID-19.

This clone was counted once. The J gene is TRBJ2-7, the V gene TRBV6-5, with 7 bases identical to TRBD1. The length of the CDR3 is 13 residues. The germline V gene encodes CDR1 MNHEY and CDR2 SVGAGI. V shed 6 bases and J 2 bases; nucleotides not matched to a gene: 4. This CDR3 is CASSTGETYEQYF. The CDR3, as DNA: TGTGCCAGCAGCACAGGGGAAACCTACGAGCAGTACTTC.

This chain links TRBV6-5 with TRBJ2-5; a weak D match, TRBD1 (5 bases). The CDR3 covers 13 residues. The V end was cut by 4 bases, the J end by 1 base, with 7 bases between. Germline V CDR1 and CDR2: MNHEY, SVGAGI. In nucleotides, the CDR3 is TGTGCCAGCAGTTTAGACAGCCAAGAGACCCAGTACTTC. Protein: CASSLDSQETQYF.

This rearrangement joins TRBV24-1 to TRBJ2-2; weak D call: TRBD2 (5 bases). The CDR3 has 15 amino acids. Germline V gene sequence: CDR1 KGHDR, CDR2 SFDVKD. V gave up 3 bases and J gave up 5 bases, with 12 bases separating them. In DNA, the CDR3 is TGTGCCACCAGTGATGCCGGGAAGTCAACCGGGGAGCTGTTTTTT. It yields the protein CATSDAGKSTGELFF.

J is TRBJ2-7 and V is TRBV11-2; D gene uncertain. The CDR3 loop spans 11 amino acids. Trimming left V 2 bases short and J 4 bases short, with 3 bases between. Germline CDR1 and CDR2: SGHAT and FQNNGV. CDR3 sequence reads: CASSLRYEQYF. Here the CDR3 DNA reads TGTGCCAGCAGCTTACGTTACGAGCAGTACTTC.

This clone occurred once. The rearrangement uses TRBV10-3 and TRBJ2-2, with a weak D call TRBD2 (5 bases). V was trimmed by 1 base and J by 5 bases, leaving 14 bases between them. Germline values: CDR1 ENHRY, CDR2 SYGVKD. CDR3 length equals 16 residues. The CDR3: CAISEWRVIETGELFF. The CDR3 DNA reads as TGTGCCATCAGTGAGTGGCGGGTAATCGAAACCGGGGAGCTGTTTTTT.

The chain has TRBV30 and TRBJ2-1; the D is unclear. CDR1 is GTSNPN, CDR2 SVGIG, per germline (reference sequence). The V and J ends lost 2 bases and 4 bases respectively, with 9 bases between them. CDR3 length: 13 residues. CDR3 protein: CAWSFGLYNEQFF. In DNA, the CDR3 is TGTGCCTGGAGTTTTGGCCTGTACAATGAGCAGTTCTTC.

DNA of the CDR3: TGTGCCAGCAGGAACAGTCAAACTAACTATGGCTACACCTTC. As protein: CASRNSQTNYGYTF. V usage is TRBV6-5 and J usage is TRBJ1-2; D uncertain. This CDR3 contains 14 residues. CDR1 is MNHEY and CDR2 is SVGAGI in the germline V gene. V dropped 6 bases and J dropped 0 bases, with 11 bases sitting between them.

This chain uses TRBV5-1 with TRBJ2-3; the match to TRBD2 covers 9 bases. CDR1 is SGHRS and CDR2 is YFSETQ in the germline V gene. Trimming took 3 bases from V and 2 from J; bases not matched to a gene: 7. CDR3 length: 16 amino acids. The CDR3 loop is CASSYDIAGATDTQYF. The CDR3 DNA reads TGCGCCAGCAGCTACGATATAGCGGGGGCCACAGATACGCAGTATTTT.

V is TRBV6-5 and J is TRBJ1-2, with D possibly matching TRBD1 (6 bases). The CDR3 has 15 amino acids. V was clipped by 2 bases and J by 4 bases, with 14 bases between them. Germline CDR1 is MNHEY and CDR2 is SVGAGI. The DNA for the CDR3 is TGTGCCAGCAGTTACCCGATGACAGGATCCTATGGCTACACCTTC. Translation gives CASSYPMTGSYGYTF.

J is TRBJ2-1 and V is TRBV7-3, with 9 bases fitting TRBD1. Trimming cost V 4 bases and J 3 bases; bases outside gene matches: 1. This CDR3 has 14 amino acids. CDR1 is SGHTA, CDR2 FQGTGA, per germline. Here the CDR3 DNA reads TGTGCCAGCAGCTCGACAGGGGGCTACAATGAGCAGTTCTTC. This codes for CASSSTGGYNEQFF. Using reference TRBV7-3 and TRBJ2-1 for the parts outside the CDR3, the full variable domain is GAGVSQTPSNKVTEKGKYVELRCDPISGHTALYWYRQSLGQGPEFLIYFQGTGAADDSGLPNDRFFAVRPEGSVSTLKIQRTERGDSAVYLCASSSTGGYNEQFFGPGTRLTVL.

The gene calls are TRBV7-9 and TRBJ1-1, with D perhaps matching TRBD1 (6 bases). Trimming removed 6 bases from V and 3 bases from J, with 11 bases in between. This CDR3 region has 13 residues. The germline gives CDR1 SEHNR, CDR2 FQNEAQ (reference sequence). The CDR3 here is CASSPQGHTEAFF. CDR3 nucleotide sequence: TGTGCCAGCAGTCCTCAGGGGCACACTGAAGCTTTCTTT.

The CDR3 nucleotides are TGTGCCAGCTCACCCAGCGGGGACAGCAATCAGCCCCAGCATTTT. It specifies CASSPSGDSNQPQHF. J is TRBJ1-5 and V is TRBV18; possibly TRBD1 for D (5 bases). Germline V gives CDR1 KGHSH, CDR2 LQKENI. This CDR3 is 15 amino acids long. Trimming left V 3 bases short and J 1 base short, with 10 bases between. The full variable domain, rest sourced from reference TRBV18 and TRBJ1-5, is NAGVMQNPRHLVRRRGQEARLRCSPMKGHSHVYWYRQLPEEGLKFMVYLQKENIIDESGMPKERFSAEFPKEGPSILRIQQVVRGDSAAYFCASSPSGDSNQPQHFGDGTRLSIL.

V usage is TRBV6-2 or TRBV6-3 and J usage is TRBJ2-3, with D unresolved. Germline V lookup: CDR1 MNHEY, CDR2 SVGEGT. This CDR3 region has 13 residues. Trimming took 5 bases from V and 4 from J, leaving 10 bases between them. CDR3 protein: CASSTRLPDTQYF. The CDR3 DNA reads as TGTGCCAGCAGTACCCGCCTACCAGATACGCAGTATTTT.

V usage is TRBV6-4 and J usage is TRBJ2-2; maybe TRBD2 (5 bases). CDR1 and CDR2 (germline): MRHNA, SNTAGT. This CDR3 has 17 residues. V was trimmed by 1 base and J by 1 base, leaving 13 bases between them. CDR3 residues: CASSDFLVGLNTGELFF. CDR3 in DNA: TGTGCCAGCAGTGACTTTCTGGTAGGACTGAACACCGGGGAGCTGTTTTTT.

This clone was observed once. The CDR3 sequence: CASSSPQGVGETQYF. CDR3 DNA sequence: TGTGCCAGTAGCTCACCCCAGGGGGTAGGGGAGACCCAGTACTTC. The V and J genes are TRBV19 and TRBJ2-5; TRBD1 matches 7 bases. Germline trimming cut 6 bases from V and 5 bases from J; bases unmatched to any gene: 12. Germline-derived CDR1 and CDR2 are LNHDA and SQIVND (reference sequence). This CDR3 has 15 residues.

Concerning this clone itself: The junction departs from germline at one end; a sequencing error may be responsible. The gene calls are TRBV2 and TRBJ2-7; 8 bases fit TRBD1. Germline CDR1 and CDR2: SNHLY and FYNNEI. The CDR3 runs to 14 residues. Here the CDR3 DNA reads TGTGCCAGCAGTGCACGGACAGGGTCCTTCGAGCAGTACTTC. This encodes CASSARTGSFEQYF.

The rearrangement joins TRBV7-6 to TRBJ1-4; D remains ambiguous. Trimming stripped 5 bases from V and 5 bases from J, with 9 bases between. This CDR3 has 13 amino acids. Germline CDR1 reads SGHVS; CDR2 reads FNYEAQ. The CDR3 DNA reads TGTGCCAGCAGCCCGAGGGAGAATGAAAAACTGTTTTTT. It yields the protein CASSPRENEKLFF.

The CDR3 loop reads CASSPLDSTHEQYF. CDR3 sequence (DNA): TGTGCCAGCAGTCCCCTGGACAGTACCCACGAGCAGTACTTC. This chain connects TRBV27 to TRBJ2-7; TRBD1 is a possible D gene (6 bases). V dropped 5 bases and J dropped 5 bases, with 16 bases sitting between them. This CDR3 contains 14 residues. CDR1 and CDR2 from the germline V gene are MNHEY and SMNVEV (reference sequence).

The chain joins TRBV7-9 to TRBJ1-3; the match to TRBD1 covers 7 bases. The CDR3 runs to 14 residues. CDR1 is SEHNR and CDR2 is FQNEAQ in the germline V gene (reference sequence). Germline trimming cut 4 bases from V and 4 bases from J; bases unmatched to any gene: 4. CDR3: CASSYTGEGNTIYF. The CDR3 region has the DNA TGTGCCAGCAGCTACACAGGGGAAGGAAACACCATATATTTT. Complete variable domain (other parts from reference TRBV7-9 and TRBJ1-3): DTGVSQNPRHKITKRGQNVTFRCDPISEHNRLYWYRQTLGQGPEFLTYFQNEAQLEKSRLLSDRFSAERPKGSFSTLEIQRTEQGDSAMYLCASSYTGEGNTIYFGEGSWLTVV.

The rearrangement links TRBV6-5 to TRBJ1-1; D call uncertain. The V end was cut by 5 bases, the J end by 2 bases, with 9 bases between. Germline CDR1 is MNHEY and CDR2 is SVGAGI. The CDR3 consists of 13 residues. This CDR3 is CASSIKHNTEAFF. The DNA of the CDR3 is TGTGCCAGCAGTATTAAACATAACACTGAAGCTTTCTTT.

The chain couples TRBV5-1 to TRBJ2-7; 7 bases map to TRBD1. The CDR3 spans 14 residues. The germline V gene encodes CDR1 SGHRS and CDR2 YFSETQ. Losses at the gene ends were 6 bases for V and 0 bases for J; bases not matched to a gene: 6. CDR3 in DNA: TGCGCCAGCACCCGGGACAGTTCCTCCTACGAGCAGTACTTC. This translates into CASTRDSSSYEQYF.

The CDR3 protein is CASSQLSREGSPLHF. For the CDR3, the DNA is TGCGCCAGCAGCCAATTAAGCAGGGAGGGTTCACCCCTCCACTTT. The chain uses TRBV4-1 and TRBJ1-6, with D possibly matching TRBD1 (5 bases). The CDR3 runs to 15 residues. V lost 2 bases, J lost 9 bases, and 14 bases lay in between. Germline assignment: CDR1 MGHRA and CDR2 YSYEKL.

This chain connects TRBV4-2 to TRBJ2-1; tentatively, D is TRBD1 (5 bases). Trimming cost V 1 base and J 5 bases, with 18 bases left between them. This CDR3 is built from 17 residues. Germline values: CDR1 LGHNA, CDR2 YNFKEQ. The CDR3 loop reads CASSQVPRTIGDNEQFF. The CDR3 nucleotides read TGTGCCAGCAGCCAAGTCCCTCGGACAATCGGAGACAATGAGCAGTTCTTC.

V is TRBV3-1 (or the pseudogene TRBV3-2) and J is TRBJ2-7, with D hard to call. The CDR3 extends over 11 amino acids. Trimming took 1 base from V and 6 from J, leaving 4 bases between them. CDR1 and CDR2 from the germline V gene are LGHDT and YNNKEL (reference sequence). The CDR3 loop reads CASSQVSEQYF. The CDR3 nucleotides read TGTGCCAGCAGCCAAGTTAGCGAGCAGTACTTC.